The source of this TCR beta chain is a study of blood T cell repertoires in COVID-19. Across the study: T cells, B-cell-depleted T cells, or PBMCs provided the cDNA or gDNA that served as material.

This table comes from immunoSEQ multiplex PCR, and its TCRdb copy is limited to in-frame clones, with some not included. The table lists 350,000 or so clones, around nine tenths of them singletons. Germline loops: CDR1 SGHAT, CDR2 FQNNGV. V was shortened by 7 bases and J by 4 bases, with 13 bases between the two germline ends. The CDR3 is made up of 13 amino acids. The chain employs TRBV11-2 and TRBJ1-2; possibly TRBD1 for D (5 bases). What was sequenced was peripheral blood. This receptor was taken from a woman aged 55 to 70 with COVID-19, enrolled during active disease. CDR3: CASTGGGGYGYTF. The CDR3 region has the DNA TGTGCCAGCACAGGCGGGGGGGGCTATGGCTACACCTTC.